Shown below are 29 T cell receptor beta chains from a single sample sequenced in a study of blood T cell repertoires in COVID-19. Produced via immunoSEQ multiplex PCR; TCRdb's table is partial and in-frame only. The sample lists under 150,000 clones; 90% were seen once. The source material was peripheral blood. These receptors came from a human donor with active COVID-19. The donor label of this sample is uncertain.

DNA for the CDR3: TGTGCCAGCAGTTTCGCTTTGGGGCAGGCAACTTATGGCTACACCTTC. Its translation: CASSFALGQATYGYTF. V usage is TRBV27 and J usage is TRBJ1-2; D might be TRBD1 (5 bases). Germline loops: CDR1 MNHEY, CDR2 SMNVEV (reference sequence). CDR3 size: 16 residues. The V and J ends lost 3 bases and 5 bases respectively, with 19 bases between them.

This clone appeared a single time. The chain combines TRBV11-2 with TRBJ2-7; the match to TRBD1 covers 7 bases. Germline V gene data show CDR1 as SGHAT and CDR2 as FQNNGV. V dropped 1 base and J dropped 0; count of bases not matched to a gene: 6. The CDR3 is made up of 16 amino acids. The CDR3 nucleotides read TGTGCCAGCAGCTTAGTTGGGACAGTGAACTCCTACGAGCAGTACTTC. Amino acid sequence: CASSLVGTVNSYEQYF.

The chain uses TRBV18 and TRBJ2-1; D ambiguous. CDR3 length: 15 residues. Trimming left V 3 bases short and J 3 bases short, with 12 bases between. The germline gives CDR1 KGHSH, CDR2 LQKENI. The CDR3 nucleotides are TGTGCCAGCTCACCTGGTGGTGGCAACTACAATGAGCAGTTCTTC. Protein sequence: CASSPGGGNYNEQFF.

As concerns this clone: Different DNA sequences within this sample yield the same CDR3. The chain has TRBV6-5 and TRBJ2-2; no reliable D call. Trimming left V 2 bases short and J 5 bases short, with 6 bases between. From germline, CDR1 is MNHEY and CDR2 SVGAGI. This CDR3 has 13 amino acids. The CDR3 DNA follows: TGTGCCAGCAGTTACGGCGGAACCGGGGAGCTGTTTTTT. This encodes CASSYGGTGELFF.

The chain uses TRBV6-2 or TRBV6-3 and TRBJ2-3, with a tentative D call TRBD2 (6 bases). CDR1 MNHEY and CDR2 SVGEGT come from the germline V gene. V was clipped by 4 bases and J by 0 bases, with 11 bases between them. This CDR3 is built from 15 residues. The CDR3 region is CASSFSGFSTDTQYF. The DNA for the CDR3 is TGTGCCAGCAGTTTCAGCGGGTTCAGCACAGATACGCAGTATTTT.

The chain has TRBV10-2 and TRBJ1-5, with unresolved D. With 6 bases removed from V and 4 bases from J, the gap between germline ends came to 19 bases. Germline CDR1 and CDR2: WSHSY and SAAADI. The CDR3 has 16 amino acids. The CDR3 sequence is CASSQYLGVFNQPQHF. The CDR3 DNA is TGCGCCAGCAGCCAATATCTCGGGGTGTTTAATCAGCCCCAGCATTTT.

V and J are TRBV2 and TRBJ1-1; 8 bases align to TRBD1. Per germline, CDR1 SNHLY and CDR2 FYNNEI. The CDR3 spans 15 residues. The V segment lost 6 bases and the J segment 1 base; nucleotides outside the gene matches: 7. The CDR3 protein is CASSTSGTGNTEAFF. CDR3 bases: TGTGCCAGCAGCACTTCCGGGACAGGGAACACTGAAGCTTTCTTT.

The CDR3 DNA follows: TGTGCCAGCAGTTTCCTAGGAGCCACAGATACGCAGTATTTT. Amino acid sequence: CASSFLGATDTQYF. J is TRBJ2-3 and V is TRBV27; D remains ambiguous. V was shortened by 3 bases and J by 2 bases, with 9 bases between the two germline ends. The CDR3 length is 14 residues. Per the germline V gene, CDR1 is MNHEY and CDR2 is SMNVEV (reference sequence).

The chain combines TRBV21-1 with TRBJ2-2; TRBD1 is taken as the D call from the table, unchecked against the DNA. TRBV21-1 is a pseudogene segment. The CDR3 spans 19 residues. CDR3 in DNA: TGTGCCAGCAGGATTTTTCGGAATAAGGGGGCGCGGCACACCGGGGAGCTGTTTTTT. Protein product: CASRIFRNKGARHTGELFF.

The V gene is TRBV11-2, the J gene TRBJ2-4, with 10 bases fitting TRBD1. CDR3 size: 18 residues. V lost 4 bases, J lost 0 bases, and 9 bases stayed unmatched. Looked up from germline, CDR1 is SGHAT and CDR2 is FQNNGV. The CDR3 nucleotides read TGTGCCAGCAGCTCCGGGACAGGGGTGTCCATAGCCAAAAACATTCAGTACTTC. Encoded protein: CASSSGTGVSIAKNIQYF.

The rearrangement uses TRBV13 and TRBJ2-7; TRBD1 matches 7 bases. J lost 2 bases, V lost 4 bases, and 5 bases had no gene match. In germline, CDR1 is PRHDT, CDR2 FYEKMQ (reference sequence). This CDR3 is built from 14 residues. The CDR3 sequence: CASSSTGTPYEQYF. The CDR3 region has the DNA TGTGCCAGCAGCTCGACAGGGACCCCCTACGAGCAGTACTTC.

The genes are TRBV11-2 and TRBJ1-2; 12 bases match TRBD1. Unmatched junction bases numbered 10, after V lost 4 bases and J lost 10 bases. Germline V CDR1 and CDR2: SGHAT, FQNNGV. This CDR3 has 15 residues. The DNA for the CDR3 is TGTGCCAGCAGCTCGGGGACAGGGGGCCTTCGGGCCTACACCTTC. Its protein product is CASSSGTGGLRAYTF.

The chain uses TRBV28 and TRBJ1-2; D is possibly TRBD1 (5 bases). The CDR3 consists of 15 residues. Trimming took 5 bases from V and 8 from J, leaving 21 bases between them. The germline V gene has CDR1 MDHEN and CDR2 SYDVKM. This CDR3 is CASSGAKSWDGGYTF. Here the CDR3 DNA reads TGTGCCAGCAGTGGGGCTAAGTCGTGGGATGGGGGCTACACCTTC.

V usage is TRBV11-2 and J usage is TRBJ1-3, with TRBD1 matching 9 bases. Trimming took 1 base from V and 2 from J; bases not matched to a gene: 6. Germline V gives CDR1 SGHAT, CDR2 FQNNGV. The length of the CDR3 is 17 residues. CDR3 protein: CASSLGTDRGPGNTIYF. The CDR3 nucleotides are TGTGCCAGCAGCTTAGGTACGGACAGGGGACCTGGAAACACCATATATTTT.

The chain links TRBV30 to TRBJ1-1, with a tentative D call TRBD1 (6 bases). Germline values: CDR1 GTSNPN, CDR2 SVGIG (reference sequence). The CDR3 runs to 15 residues. Trimming shortened V by 3 bases and J by 5 bases, and 19 bases separated the two germline ends. The CDR3, as DNA: TGTGCCTGGAGAATTCGGAACAGGGTTGGTACTGAAGCTTTCTTT. This sequence encodes CAWRIRNRVGTEAFF.

The V gene is TRBV6-1, the J gene TRBJ2-4, with D possibly matching TRBD2 (5 bases). V shed 3 bases and J shed 2 bases, with 14 bases lying between them. This CDR3 region has 16 residues. The germline CDR1 and CDR2 sequences are MNHNS and SASEGT. The CDR3, as DNA: TGTGCCAGCAGTGATTGGCTAGCTTCCCCCAAAAACATTCAGTACTTC. Translated: CASSDWLASPKNIQYF.

This chain joins TRBV10-3 and TRBJ2-3, with a weak D call TRBD1 (6 bases). This CDR3 contains 17 residues. CDR1 and CDR2 from the germline V gene are ENHRY and SYGVKD. Trimming took off 7 bases at V and 2 bases at J, with 22 bases between the two ends. For the CDR3, the DNA is TGTGCCATCAAGGACAGCTCAAAGGGCCTCAACACAGATACGCAGTATTTT. Translated, it gives CAIKDSSKGLNTDTQYF.

V is TRBV6-5 and J is TRBJ1-3; D possibly corresponds to TRBD1 (6 bases). Germline CDR1 MNHEY, CDR2 SVGAGI. The V end was cut by 4 bases, the J end by 7 bases, with 20 bases between. The CDR3 length is 16 residues. Here the CDR3 DNA reads TGTGCCAGCAGTTCCTACGGGGTAGGGGGACGGAACACCATATATTTT. Its translation is CASSSYGVGGRNTIYF.

The J gene is TRBJ1-2, the V gene TRBV5-1, with 7 positions matching TRBD1. Germline CDR1 reads SGHRS; CDR2 reads YFSETQ. V shed 4 bases and J 8 bases; nucleotides not matched to a gene: 11. This CDR3 is 14 amino acids long. CDR3 sequence (DNA): TGCGCCAGCAGCCTAAACGCAGGGGGTAACGGCTACACCTTC. This codes for CASSLNAGGNGYTF.

The genes are TRBV14 and TRBJ2-2, with 10 bases fitting TRBD2. Germline-derived CDR1 and CDR2 are SGHDN and FVKESK. Germline trimming cut 3 bases from V and 6 bases from J; bases unmatched to any gene: 4. The CDR3 sequence is 15 residues long. The CDR3 reads CASSQGLAYAGELFF. CDR3 DNA sequence: TGTGCCAGCAGCCAGGGACTAGCGTACGCCGGGGAGCTGTTTTTT.

The chain couples TRBV10-2 to TRBJ2-2; 8 bases fit TRBD2. Germline V gene sequence: CDR1 WSHSY, CDR2 SAAADI. CDR3 length equals 15 residues. V lost 6 bases to trimming and J lost 4 bases; unmatched junction nucleotides: 7. CDR3 DNA: TGCGCCAGCAGAACCGGGACTAGTGGCACCGGGGAGCTGTTTTTT. Encoded protein: CASRTGTSGTGELFF.

The V call is TRBV2, the J call TRBJ2-7; TRBD1 matches 7 bases. Germline values: CDR1 SNHLY, CDR2 FYNNEI. There are 14 residues in the CDR3. V gave up 6 bases and J gave up 7 bases; unmatched junction bases: 12. CDR3 sequence reads: CASRDRALSEEQYF. CDR3 coding DNA: TGTGCCAGCAGAGACAGGGCCTTAAGTGAGGAGCAGTACTTC. The full variable domain, in which reference TRBV2 and TRBJ2-7 provide the parts outside the CDR3, is EPEVTQTPSHQVTQMGQEVILRCVPISNHLYFYWYRQILGQKVEFLVSFYNNEISEKSEIFDDQFSVERPDGSNFTLKIRSTKLEDSAMYFCASRDRALSEEQYFGPGTRLTVT.

The genes are TRBV5-4 and TRBJ2-3, with a weak D call TRBD1 (5 bases). This CDR3 has 15 amino acids. V lost 2 bases and J lost 1, with 11 bases in between. Germline lookup yields CDR1 SGHNT and CDR2 YYREEE (reference sequence). CDR3 DNA: TGTGCCAGCAGCTTAAGACTGACAGGCACAGATACGCAGTATTTT. Translating it yields CASSLRLTGTDTQYF.

The genes are TRBV3-1 (or the pseudogene TRBV3-2) and TRBJ2-5; a possible D gene is TRBD2 (6 bases). V was trimmed by 5 bases and J by 4 bases, leaving 20 bases between them. The germline V gene has CDR1 LGHDT and CDR2 YNNKEL (reference sequence). The CDR3 extends over 16 amino acids. CDR3: CASSSRDSPLLETQYF. In DNA form, the CDR3 reads TGTGCCAGCAGCAGCCGGGACTCCCCTCTCCTAGAGACCCAGTACTTC.

Only one count was recorded for this clone. This sequence joins TRBV7-2 and TRBJ2-3; TRBD2 matches 8 bases. With 5 bases clipped from V and 1 base from J, the junction kept 8 bases outside the gene matches. Germline V lookup: CDR1 SGHTA, CDR2 FQGNSA. The CDR3 spans 16 residues. The CDR3 DNA is TGTGCCAGCAGCCAAACGGGGGGGCTGGGCACAGATACGCAGTATTTT. This codes for CASSQTGGLGTDTQYF. Full variable domain (missing parts from reference TRBV7-2 and TRBJ2-3): GAGVSQSPSNKVTEKGKDVELRCDPISGHTALYWYRQSLGQGLEFLIYFQGNSAPDKSGLPSDRFSAERTGGSVSTLTIQRTQQEDSAVYLCASSQTGGLGTDTQYFGPGTRLTVL.

The sample holds one count of this clone. The same CDR3 is also encoded by other DNA sequences in this sample. The chain has TRBV29-1 and TRBJ2-3; TRBD2 agrees at 11 bases. Germline-derived CDR1 and CDR2 are SQVTM and ANQGSEA. The CDR3 contains 15 residues. With V trimmed by 1 base and J by 3 bases, 3 bases remained unmatched. CDR3: CSVEGGTSGTDTQYF. DNA of the CDR3: TGCAGCGTTGAAGGTGGGACTAGCGGAACAGATACGCAGTATTTT.

The chain couples TRBV7-9 to TRBJ1-3; 8 bases are shared with TRBD1. This CDR3 has 14 residues. Losses at the gene ends were 9 bases for V and 2 bases for J; bases not matched to a gene: 6. CDR1 and CDR2 from the germline V gene are SEHNR and FQNEAQ (reference sequence). This CDR3 reads CASIPTGAGNTIYF. The CDR3 DNA follows: TGTGCCAGTATACCGACAGGGGCTGGAAACACCATATATTTT.

V is TRBV9 and J is TRBJ2-1, with 8 bases identical to TRBD2. The CDR3 contains 16 residues. V lost 4 bases to trimming and J lost 3 bases; unmatched junction nucleotides: 9. The V gene's germline CDR1 is SGDLS and CDR2 YYNGEE. The CDR3 loop is CASSTGVSGGYNEQFF. DNA of the CDR3: TGTGCCAGCAGCACAGGAGTGAGCGGGGGCTACAATGAGCAGTTCTTC.

The genes are TRBV15 and TRBJ2-7; TRBD2 matches at 7 bases. This CDR3 is 14 amino acids long. The germline V gene encodes CDR1 LNHNV and CDR2 YYDKDF (reference sequence). V was clipped by 1 base and J by 3 bases; unmatched bases: 3. CDR3 in amino acids: CATSRVGGSYEQYF. CDR3 DNA sequence: TGTGCCACCAGCAGAGTGGGGGGGAGCTACGAGCAGTACTTC.